This TCR beta chain was sequenced for a study of cytomegalovirus exposure and HLA in healthy donors. About the study: Prior work identified around 100 million unique TCR beta sequences in about 179 million T cells.

As regards this clone: What it binds is not known.

The study ran its PCR with 60 Vbeta and 13 Jbeta primers. Generated by immunoSEQ multiplex PCR, the TCRdb table keeps only in-frame clones and is missing some. The table includes 150,000 to 200,000 clones, around 85% detected once. Study findings and constraints: In a later analysis, compared with equally common non-associated chains, HLA-associated beta chains were more expanded.

This CDR3 spans 14 amino acids. Trimming cost V 4 bases and J 5 bases, with 11 bases left between them. Germline V gene sequence: CDR1 LGHNA, CDR2 YSLEER. The sequenced material came from PBMCs. The sequence derives from a man between 18 and 35 years old in good health and CMV-seronegative. The chain recombines TRBV4-3 with TRBJ2-2; unclear D gene. The CDR3 DNA is TGCGCCAGCAGCCGAGCAGGTCGAACCGGGGAGCTGTTTTTT. This codes for CASSRAGRTGELFF.